These 7 T cell receptor beta chains originate from one sample sequenced in a study of blood T cells in healthy people across ages. A second 7 to 11 cycle PCR used barcoded and J-beta primers. TCRdb redid the calling of the 5' RACE reads with MiXCR, one entry per CDR3 protein. The data show 1.5 million to 2 million distinct CDR3 sequences, 40% to 55% seen once. The sample comprised blood. The receptors here all came from a woman in her thirties or forties in good health.

This clonotype was counted a few times. The gene calls are TRBV29-1 and TRBJ2-7; 12 positions match TRBD1. The CDR3 length is 17 residues. Germline CDR1 SQVTM, CDR2 ANQGSEA. With V trimmed by 6 bases and J by 3 bases, 15 bases remained unmatched. The CDR3 here is CSVTTGTGGIPDYEQYF. The CDR3 DNA reads as TGCAGCGTCACAACTGGGACAGGGGGCATTCCCGACTACGAGCAGTACTTC.

About this clonotype: A read error may account for a junction end that differs from germline. The rearrangement links TRBV28 to TRBJ1-2; 9 positions match TRBD1. This CDR3 spans 17 amino acids. CDR1 is MDHEN and CDR2 is SYDVKM in the germline V gene. CDR3 nucleotide sequence: TGTGCCAGCAGGACCACGACAGGGGGGATGGGGAACTATAGCTACACCTTC. Protein: CASRTTTGGMGNYSYTF.

The chain carries TRBV12-3 or TRBV12-4 and TRBJ2-5; D not certain. CDR3 length equals 13 residues. Trimming removed 3 bases from V and 11 bases from J, with 16 bases in between. The CDR3 sequence: CASSLISVYEQYF. The CDR3 bases are TGTGCCAGCAGTTTGATTAGTGTCTATGAGCAGTACTTC.

The V gene is TRBV6-5, the J gene TRBJ2-1; 9 bases fit TRBD1. Trimming cost V 0 bases and J 15 bases; bases outside gene matches: 6. The CDR3 covers 13 residues. The germline V gene has CDR1 MNHEY and CDR2 SVGAGI. CDR3 sequence reads: CASSYSTGQGWFF. The CDR3 DNA is TGTGCCAGCAGTTACTCCACCGGACAGGGGTGGTTCTTC.

This clonotype turned up a few times. This chain connects TRBV24-1 to TRBJ2-3, with 10 positions matching TRBD2. With 5 bases clipped from V and 10 bases from J, the junction kept 5 bases outside the gene matches. Germline CDR1 is KGHDR and CDR2 is SFDVKD. The CDR3 is 13 amino acids. The CDR3 nucleotides are TGTGCCACCAGTGGAGCGGGGGGGCACGCGCAGTATTTT. Translating gives CATSGAGGHAQYF.

This clonotype has only a few counts. J is TRBJ2-4 and V is TRBV7-8; TRBD2 is a possible D gene (5 bases). The DNA end is more similar to TRBJ2-5, so the J call may be wrong. Germline V lookup: CDR1 SGHVS, CDR2 FQNEAQ. The CDR3 is 14 residues long. The CDR3 spells CASSLVYGGETQYF. The CDR3 coding sequence is TGTGCCAGCAGCTTAGTGTACGGCGGGGAGACCCAGTACTTC.

V gene TRBV5-1 combines with J gene TRBJ2-1; 10 nucleotides match TRBD2. The trim removed 3 bases at V and 3 bases at J, leaving 6 bases unmatched. Germline CDR1 SGHRS, CDR2 YFSETQ. This CDR3 has 16 amino acids. The CDR3 region is CASSSASGGLYNEQFF. The CDR3 DNA sequence: TGCGCCAGCAGCTCGGCTAGCGGGGGCCTCTACAATGAGCAGTTCTTC.